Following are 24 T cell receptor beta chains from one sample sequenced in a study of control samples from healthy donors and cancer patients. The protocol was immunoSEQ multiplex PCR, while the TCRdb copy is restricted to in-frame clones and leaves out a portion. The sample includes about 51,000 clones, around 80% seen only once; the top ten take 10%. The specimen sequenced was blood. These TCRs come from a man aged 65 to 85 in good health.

CDR3 residues: CASSLLGVNYGYTF. The CDR3, as DNA: TGTGCCAGCAGCTTATTGGGGGTTAACTATGGCTACACCTTC. This chain uses TRBV13 with TRBJ1-2; a weak D match, TRBD1 (5 bases). The CDR3 covers 14 residues. The V and J ends lost 2 bases and 1 base respectively, with 8 bases between them. Per the germline V gene, CDR1 is PRHDT and CDR2 is FYEKMQ (reference sequence).

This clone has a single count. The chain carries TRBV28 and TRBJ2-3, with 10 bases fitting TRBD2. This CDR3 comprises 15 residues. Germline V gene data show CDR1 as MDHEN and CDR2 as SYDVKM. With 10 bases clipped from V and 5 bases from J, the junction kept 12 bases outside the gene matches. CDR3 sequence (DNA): TGTGCCACCTCAAGCGGGGGGGCCAAGGTAGATACGCAGTATTTT. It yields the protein CATSSGGAKVDTQYF.

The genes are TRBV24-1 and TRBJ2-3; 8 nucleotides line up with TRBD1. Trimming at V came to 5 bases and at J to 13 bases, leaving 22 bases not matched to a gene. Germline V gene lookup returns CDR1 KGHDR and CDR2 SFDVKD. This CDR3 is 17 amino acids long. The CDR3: CATSGSSTGGQPLHKYF. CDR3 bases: TGTGCCACCAGTGGGTCGTCTACAGGGGGACAACCCCTCCATAAGTATTTT.

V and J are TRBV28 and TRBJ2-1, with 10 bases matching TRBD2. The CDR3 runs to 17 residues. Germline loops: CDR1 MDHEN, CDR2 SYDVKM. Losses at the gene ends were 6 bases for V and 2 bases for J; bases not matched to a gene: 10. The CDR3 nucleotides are TGTGCCAGCAGCCTAGCGGGAGTTCCGCTTACCTACAATGAGCAGTTCTTC. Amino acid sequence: CASSLAGVPLTYNEQFF.

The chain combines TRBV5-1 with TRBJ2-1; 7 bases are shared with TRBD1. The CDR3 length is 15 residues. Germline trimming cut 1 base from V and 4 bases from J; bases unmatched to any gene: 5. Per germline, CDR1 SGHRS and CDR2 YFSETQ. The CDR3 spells CASSLLQGRYNEQFF. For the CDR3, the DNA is TGCGCCAGCAGCTTGTTACAGGGGCGGTACAATGAGCAGTTCTTC. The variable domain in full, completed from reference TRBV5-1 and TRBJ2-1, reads KAGVTQTPRYLIKTRGQQVTLSCSPISGHRSVSWYQQTPGQGLQFLFEYFSETQRNKGNFPGRFSGRQFSNSRSEMNVSTLELGDSALYLCASSLLQGRYNEQFFGPGTRLTVL.

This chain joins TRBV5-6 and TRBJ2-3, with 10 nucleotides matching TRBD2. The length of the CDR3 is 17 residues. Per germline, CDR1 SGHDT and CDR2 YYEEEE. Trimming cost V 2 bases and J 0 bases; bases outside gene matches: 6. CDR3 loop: CASSLTSGTLSTDTQYF. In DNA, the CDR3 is TGTGCCAGCAGCTTAACTAGCGGGACCTTAAGCACAGATACGCAGTATTTT.

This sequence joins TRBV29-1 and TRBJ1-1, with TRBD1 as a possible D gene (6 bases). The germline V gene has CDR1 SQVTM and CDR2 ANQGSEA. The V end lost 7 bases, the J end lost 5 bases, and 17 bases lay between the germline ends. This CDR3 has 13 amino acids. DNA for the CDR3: TGCAGCGGCCTCACAGGGAGGAGGACTGAAGCTTTCTTT. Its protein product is CSGLTGRRTEAFF.

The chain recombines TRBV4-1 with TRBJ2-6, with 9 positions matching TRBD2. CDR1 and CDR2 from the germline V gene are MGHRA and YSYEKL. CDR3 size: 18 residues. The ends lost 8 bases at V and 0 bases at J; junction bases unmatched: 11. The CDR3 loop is CASSRGGRSTSGANVLTF. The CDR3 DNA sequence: TGCGCCAGCTCGCGGGGGGGCCGATCTACCTCTGGGGCCAACGTCCTGACTTTC.

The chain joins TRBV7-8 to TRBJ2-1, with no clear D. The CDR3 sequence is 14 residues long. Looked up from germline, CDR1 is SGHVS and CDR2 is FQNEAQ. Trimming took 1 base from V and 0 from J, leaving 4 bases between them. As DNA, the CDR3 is TGTGCCAGCAGCTTAGGTAGCTCCTACAATGAGCAGTTCTTC. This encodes CASSLGSSYNEQFF.

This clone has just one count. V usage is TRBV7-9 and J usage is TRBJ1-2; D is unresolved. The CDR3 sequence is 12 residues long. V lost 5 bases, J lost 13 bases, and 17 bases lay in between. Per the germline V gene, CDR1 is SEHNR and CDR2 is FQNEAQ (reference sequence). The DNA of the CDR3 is TGTGCCAGCAGCCTCCTCGAGAGGGCCGGCACCTTC. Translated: CASSLLERAGTF.

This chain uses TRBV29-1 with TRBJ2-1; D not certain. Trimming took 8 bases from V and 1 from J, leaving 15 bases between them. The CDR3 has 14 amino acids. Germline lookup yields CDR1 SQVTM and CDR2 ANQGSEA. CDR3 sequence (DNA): TGCAGCTTCCCTAGTTCCGGATCCTACAATGAGCAGTTCTTC. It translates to CSFPSSGSYNEQFF.

CDR3 sequence reads: CGAKARAYEQYF. CDR3 coding DNA: TGTGGGGCGAAAGCGAGGGCCTACGAGCAGTACTTC. The chain recombines TRBV30 with TRBJ2-7; a weak D match, TRBD2 (5 bases). CDR3 length: 12 residues. Germline values: CDR1 GTSNPN, CDR2 SVGIG (reference sequence).

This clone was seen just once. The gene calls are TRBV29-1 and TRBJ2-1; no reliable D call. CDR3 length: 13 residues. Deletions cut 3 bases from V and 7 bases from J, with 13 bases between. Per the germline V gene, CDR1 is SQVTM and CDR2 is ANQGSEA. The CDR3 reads CSVDRLALNEQFF. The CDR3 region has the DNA TGCAGCGTTGATCGACTGGCCTTGAATGAGCAGTTCTTC.

Here the CDR3 reads CATSDPGSRNNYNEQFF. CDR3 nucleotides: TGTGCCACCAGTGATCCCGGAAGTCGGAACAACTACAATGAGCAGTTCTTC. The chain joins TRBV24-1 to TRBJ2-1; D uncertain. V dropped 3 bases and J dropped 3 bases, with 17 bases sitting between them. CDR3 length equals 17 residues. Germline assignment: CDR1 KGHDR and CDR2 SFDVKD.

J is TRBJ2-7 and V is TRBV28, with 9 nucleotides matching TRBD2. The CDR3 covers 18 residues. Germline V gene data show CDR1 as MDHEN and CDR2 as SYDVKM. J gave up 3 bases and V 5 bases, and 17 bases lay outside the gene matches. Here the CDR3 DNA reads TGTGCCAGCAGTCCCCGGGGTGCGGGAGGGCCTAGTAACTACGAGCAGTACTTC. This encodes CASSPRGAGGPSNYEQYF.

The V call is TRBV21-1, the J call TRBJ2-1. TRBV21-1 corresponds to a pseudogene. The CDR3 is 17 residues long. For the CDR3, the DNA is TGTGCCAGCAGCAAAGGCCCGGGCAGCTGTTCTTACAATGAGCAGTTCTTC. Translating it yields CASSKGPGSCSYNEQFF.

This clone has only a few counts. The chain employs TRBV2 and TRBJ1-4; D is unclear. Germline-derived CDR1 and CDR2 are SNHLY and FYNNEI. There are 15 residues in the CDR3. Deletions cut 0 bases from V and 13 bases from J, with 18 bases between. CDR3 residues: CASSEAQYQLKILFF. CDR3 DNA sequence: TGTGCCAGCAGTGAAGCGCAGTACCAACTGAAGATACTGTTTTTT.

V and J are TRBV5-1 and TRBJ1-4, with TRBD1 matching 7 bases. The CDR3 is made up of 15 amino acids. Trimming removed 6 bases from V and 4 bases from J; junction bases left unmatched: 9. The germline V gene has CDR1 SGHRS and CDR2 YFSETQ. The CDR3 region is CASTKETGFNEKLFF. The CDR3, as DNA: TGCGCCAGCACCAAAGAGACAGGGTTTAATGAAAAACTGTTTTTT.

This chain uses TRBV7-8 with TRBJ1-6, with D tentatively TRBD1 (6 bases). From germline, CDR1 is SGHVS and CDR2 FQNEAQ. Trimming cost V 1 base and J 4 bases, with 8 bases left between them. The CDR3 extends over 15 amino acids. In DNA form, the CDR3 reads TGTGCCAGCAGCTTAGGAGGGGGGTATAATTCACCCCTCCACTTT. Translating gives CASSLGGGYNSPLHF.

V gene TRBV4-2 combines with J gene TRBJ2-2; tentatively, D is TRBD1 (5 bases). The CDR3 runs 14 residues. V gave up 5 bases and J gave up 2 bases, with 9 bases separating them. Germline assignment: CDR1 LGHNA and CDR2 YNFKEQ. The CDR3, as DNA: TGTGCCAGCAGCAAACGGACAAACACCGGGGAGCTGTTTTTT. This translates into CASSKRTNTGELFF.

The CDR3 region is CAWSLLPGTEAFF. The CDR3 bases are TGTGCCTGGAGTCTTTTGCCCGGTACTGAAGCTTTCTTT. The V and J genes are TRBV30 and TRBJ1-1, with unresolved D. The germline CDR1 and CDR2 sequences are GTSNPN and SVGIG (reference sequence). Trimming stripped 2 bases from V and 5 bases from J, with 12 bases between. The CDR3 covers 13 residues.

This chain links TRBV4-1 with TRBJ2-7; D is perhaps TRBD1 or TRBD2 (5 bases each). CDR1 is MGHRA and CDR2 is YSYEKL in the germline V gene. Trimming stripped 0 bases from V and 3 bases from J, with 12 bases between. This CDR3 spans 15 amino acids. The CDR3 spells CASSQDAGTLYEQYF. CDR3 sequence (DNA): TGCGCCAGCAGCCAAGATGCCGGGACGCTCTACGAGCAGTACTTC.

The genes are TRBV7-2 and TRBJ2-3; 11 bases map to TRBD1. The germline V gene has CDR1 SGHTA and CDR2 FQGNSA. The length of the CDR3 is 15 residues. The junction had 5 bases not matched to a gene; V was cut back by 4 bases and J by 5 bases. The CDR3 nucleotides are TGTGCCAGCAGCTCATGGGGACAGGGGGGAGATACGCAGTATTTT. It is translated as CASSSWGQGGDTQYF.

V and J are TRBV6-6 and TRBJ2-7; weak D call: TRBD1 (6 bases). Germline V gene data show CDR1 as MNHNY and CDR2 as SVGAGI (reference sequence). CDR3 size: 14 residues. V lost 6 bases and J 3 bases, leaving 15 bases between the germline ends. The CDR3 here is CASSPPPQGYEQYF. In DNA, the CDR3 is TGTGCCAGCAGCCCCCCCCCACAGGGCTACGAGCAGTACTTC.